These 2 T cell receptor beta chains originate from one sample sequenced in a study of CD8+CD57+ T cells in acquired aplastic anemia. Those patients picked for sequencing had displayed CD8+CD57+ cell expansion on flow cytometry. Genomic DNA was employed as the template in profiling TCR beta VDJ and CDR3. A single record per CDR3 protein comes from TCRdb applying MiXCR to the reads. The table has roughly 80,000 distinct CDR3 sequences, roughly three quarters seen once; the top ten hold 80% to 90%. Sequenced: sorted CD4+, CD8+, or CD8+CD57+ T cells (not recorded which) from PBMCs. The receptors stem from a human donor with aplastic anemia.

This chain connects TRBV20-1 to TRBJ2-5; D might be TRBD2 (7 bases). The CDR3 runs 16 residues. The germline gives CDR1 DFQATT, CDR2 SNEGSKA (reference sequence). The V gene lost 3 bases and the J gene lost 4 bases, with 21 bases spanning the gap. The CDR3 DNA follows: TGCAGTGCTAGTCCGACTTTGGGGGGGGGCCGAGAGACCCAGTACTTC. Its protein is CSASPTLGGGRETQYF.

V gene TRBV20-1 combines with J gene TRBJ1-2, with D maybe TRBD1 (6 bases). The germline V gene has CDR1 DFQATT and CDR2 SNEGSKA (reference sequence). Trimming cost V 3 bases and J 7 bases, with 12 bases left between them. This CDR3 has 12 amino acids. CDR3 loop: CSASQGGGGYTF. In nucleotides, the CDR3 is TGCAGTGCTAGTCAAGGGGGGGGTGGCTACACCTTC.